This passage covers 27 T cell receptor beta chains from one sample sequenced in a study of vaccination and CD4 T cells after COVID-19. No antigen has been identified for these receptors. The assay that was used to sequence DNA from cultured CD4+ T cells was the Oncomine TCR Beta short-read assay. TCRdb reprocessed the PCR reads via MiXCR and lists one record per CDR3 protein. The sample holds fewer than 20,000 distinct CDR3 sequences; 50% to 75% are singletons and the top ten take around 11%. The treatment: approximately 9-day PBMC culture with coronavirus spike peptide pools or control peptides (ViraFEST assay). The source material was CD4+ T cells from blood, cultured in vitro. The receptors stem from a human donor who had recovered from COVID-19.

This sequence joins TRBV10-3 and TRBJ1-1, with a weak D call TRBD1 (5 bases). Germline V gives CDR1 ENHRY, CDR2 SYGVKD. CDR3 length: 12 amino acids. V lost 6 bases and J lost 3, with 8 bases in between. CDR3 nucleotide sequence: TGTGCCATCAGCCTACAGGACACTGAAGCTTTCTTT. This gives the protein CAISLQDTEAFF.

This clonotype was observed once. J is TRBJ2-3 and V is TRBV10-3; the D gene could be TRBD1 or TRBD2 (5 bases each). Trimming removed 3 bases from V and 0 bases from J, with 19 bases in between. This CDR3 has 18 residues. CDR1 and CDR2 from the germline V gene are ENHRY and SYGVKD. The CDR3 loop is CAISETRDQTTSTDTQYF. The CDR3 DNA reads as TGTGCCATCAGTGAAACACGGGACCAAACAACTAGCACAGATACGCAGTATTTT.

The chain employs TRBV20-1 and TRBJ1-5, with D tentatively TRBD1 (5 bases). Germline values: CDR1 DFQATT, CDR2 SNEGSKA (reference sequence). This CDR3 region has 13 residues. The V gene lost 4 bases and the J gene lost 0 bases, with 7 bases spanning the gap. Here the CDR3 reads CSATGTSNQPQHF. CDR3 DNA: TGCAGTGCTACAGGGACTAGCAATCAGCCCCAGCATTTT.

The gene calls are TRBV29-1 and TRBJ2-5, with D unclear. Germline V CDR1 and CDR2: SQVTM, ANQGSEA. V lost 7 bases and J lost 2, with 5 bases in between. This CDR3 has 10 residues. The DNA for the CDR3 is TGCAGCGCCCGTCAAGAGACCCAGTACTTC. The encoded protein is CSARQETQYF.

This clonotype was seen a handful of times. The rearrangement links TRBV27 to TRBJ2-1, with D perhaps matching TRBD2 (5 bases). V was cut by 11 bases and J by 5 bases, with 16 bases left in between. Germline V gives CDR1 MNHEY, CDR2 SMNVEV (reference sequence). This CDR3 is built from 13 residues. The CDR3 DNA reads TGTGCCGCTAGCAAACCTCCCAACAATGAGCAGTTCTTC. Residues: CAASKPPNNEQFF.

This chain connects TRBV7-6 to TRBJ2-1, with D possibly TRBD2 on 5 matching bases. Trimming left V 6 bases short and J 12 bases short, with 18 bases between. The CDR3 consists of 13 residues. Germline V gene sequence: CDR1 SGHVS, CDR2 FNYEAQ. CDR3 sequence reads: CASSGVASTAQFF. The CDR3 DNA follows: TGTGCCAGCAGTGGGGTAGCTAGCACCGCGCAGTTCTTC.

The V and J genes are TRBV12-3 or TRBV12-4 and TRBJ2-7; 9 bases fit TRBD1. The CDR3 loop spans 14 amino acids. J lost 2 bases, V lost 5 bases, and 4 bases had no gene match. Written as DNA, the CDR3 is TGTGCCAGCAGTGGGACAGGGCGGCCCTACGAGCAGTACTTC. Protein product: CASSGTGRPYEQYF.

The chain employs TRBV11-2 and TRBJ2-5; D possibly corresponds to TRBD2 (6 bases). The CDR3 loop spans 15 amino acids. With 3 bases removed from V and 4 bases from J, the gap between germline ends came to 15 bases. CDR1 and CDR2 (germline): SGHAT, FQNNGV. The CDR3 sequence: CASSFGRDRGETQYF. The CDR3 DNA reads TGTGCCAGCAGCTTTGGGCGGGATAGGGGAGAGACCCAGTACTTC.

This clonotype has just a few counts. V gene TRBV10-3 combines with J gene TRBJ2-7, with D maybe TRBD2 (6 bases). The germline V gene has CDR1 ENHRY and CDR2 SYGVKD. The CDR3 covers 11 residues. CDR3 nucleotides: TGTGCTGCGGGACCGAACTACGAGCAGTACTTC. It codes for CAAGPNYEQYF.

The chain employs TRBV21-1 and TRBJ1-2. TRBV21-1 constitutes a pseudogene. The CDR3 consists of 15 residues. As DNA, the CDR3 is TGTGCCAGCAGCAAAGAGAGGCAGAAGGTCGGCGGCTACACCTTC. Protein: CASSKERQKVGGYTF.

The chain employs TRBV5-1 and TRBJ1-2; no clear D. V was shortened by 7 bases and J by 2 bases, with 18 bases between the two germline ends. This CDR3 has 15 amino acids. Per the germline V gene, CDR1 is SGHRS and CDR2 is YFSETQ. CDR3 nucleotide sequence: TGCGCCAGCGCTGGGGTACAAACAGAAAACTATGGCTACACCTTC. This sequence encodes CASAGVQTENYGYTF.

V usage is TRBV11-3 and J usage is TRBJ2-7, with D unresolved. CDR1 and CDR2 from the germline V gene are SGHNT and YENEEA. Between the trimmed V and J ends, which lost 2 bases and 5 bases, there was a span of 10 bases. The CDR3 extends over 13 amino acids. CDR3 region: CASSLNPKDEQYF. DNA for the CDR3: TGTGCCAGCAGCTTAAATCCCAAGGACGAGCAGTACTTC.

This clonotype occurred once. The chain uses TRBV6-2 or TRBV6-3 and TRBJ2-2, with D uncertain. The V end lost 6 bases, the J end lost 7 bases, and 24 bases lay between the germline ends. From germline, CDR1 is MNHEY and CDR2 SVGEGT. The CDR3 sequence is 17 residues long. The CDR3 DNA follows: TGTGCCAGCAGGCCCCATCGCGTTGCCTTAGTTGGCGGGGAGCTGTTTTTT. It is translated as CASRPHRVALVGGELFF.

This rearrangement joins TRBV7-9 to TRBJ1-2; D is possibly TRBD1 (5 bases). Trimming removed 6 bases at V and 3 bases at J, with 11 bases between. From germline, CDR1 is SEHNR and CDR2 FQNEAQ (reference sequence). The CDR3 is 13 amino acids. The CDR3 region is CASSVTDHYGYTF. For the CDR3, the DNA is TGTGCCAGCAGTGTGACAGACCACTATGGCTACACCTTC.

The V gene is TRBV28, the J gene TRBJ2-7; possibly TRBD1 or TRBD2 for D (7 bases each). The ends were cut back, 6 bases at V and 2 bases at J, with 17 bases in the middle. Germline V gene sequence: CDR1 MDHEN, CDR2 SYDVKM. This CDR3 region has 15 residues. CDR3 nucleotides: TGTGCCAGCAGCCGCAGGGGGGCGGGAGCCTACGAGCAGTACTTC. Amino acid sequence: CASSRRGAGAYEQYF.

This clonotype was detected only a few times. V and J are TRBV27 and TRBJ2-2; weak D call: TRBD2 (5 bases). CDR3 length equals 15 residues. Germline-derived CDR1 and CDR2 are MNHEY and SMNVEV (reference sequence). The V end was cut by 6 bases, the J end by 4 bases, with 15 bases between. CDR3 loop: CASRTGRSATGELFF. In DNA form, the CDR3 reads TGTGCCAGCAGGACGGGAAGGTCGGCCACCGGGGAGCTGTTTTTT.

This chain connects TRBV7-9 to TRBJ1-2; TRBD1 matches at 8 bases. The CDR3 is made up of 14 amino acids. Germline V gives CDR1 SEHNR, CDR2 FQNEAQ (reference sequence). V was clipped by 5 bases and J by 6 bases; unmatched bases: 8. For the CDR3, the DNA is TGTGCCAGCAGCCTTTGGACAGGGAACAATGGCTACACCTTC. Encoded protein: CASSLWTGNNGYTF.

The chain is built from TRBV19 and TRBJ1-5; D is possibly TRBD1 (6 bases). The length of the CDR3 is 13 residues. CDR1 and CDR2 from the germline V gene are LNHDA and SQIVND (reference sequence). Trimming shortened V by 4 bases and J by 7 bases, and 11 bases separated the two germline ends. CDR3: CASSTTGQQPQHF. The CDR3 nucleotides are TGTGCCAGTAGTACTACGGGACAACAGCCCCAGCATTTT.

The CDR3 sequence: CSARVLGTQYF. CDR3 bases: TGCAGTGCTAGGGTTCTTGGGACCCAGTACTTC. This chain joins TRBV20-1 and TRBJ2-5, with no clear D. The germline gives CDR1 DFQATT, CDR2 SNEGSKA (reference sequence). The CDR3 runs to 11 residues. V was clipped by 3 bases and J by 7 bases, with 9 bases between them.

This clonotype was counted a single time. The rearrangement links TRBV20-1 to TRBJ1-4, with D unclear. This CDR3 has 12 residues. V was clipped by 5 bases and J by 7 bases, with 11 bases between them. Per germline, CDR1 DFQATT and CDR2 SNEGSKA (reference sequence). The CDR3 region has the DNA TGCAGTGCTGAGAAAACGTCTGAAAAACTGTTTTTT. Protein sequence: CSAEKTSEKLFF.

This clonotype was observed a handful of times. This chain links TRBV30 with TRBJ2-7, with D possibly called TRBD1 or TRBD2 (5 bases each). The CDR3 length is 13 residues. Germline CDR1 and CDR2: GTSNPN and SVGIG (reference sequence). V lost 1 base to trimming and J lost 5 bases, with 12 bases between them. The DNA for the CDR3 is TGTGCCTGGAGTGGGGGGAAAACGGACGAGCAGTACTTC. Protein product: CAWSGGKTDEQYF.

This clonotype was picked up a small number of times. The CDR3 coding sequence is TGCAGTGCTAGAGGAAGTAGGAGAGAGACCCAGTACTTC. It is translated as CSARGSRRETQYF. The rearrangement joins TRBV20-1 to TRBJ2-5; unclear D gene. From germline, CDR1 is DFQATT and CDR2 SNEGSKA (reference sequence). This CDR3 comprises 13 residues. The germline V and J ends were trimmed by 1 base and 4 bases, with 10 bases remaining between them.

Notes on this clonotype: One end of the junction fails to match germline, which may point to a read error. The V call is TRBV7-7, the J call TRBJ2-1, with TRBD2 identical over 7 bases. The length of the CDR3 is 15 residues. Per the germline V gene, CDR1 is SSHAT and CDR2 is FNYEAQ (reference sequence). The CDR3 region has the DNA TGTGCTAGCAGCTTCGCTCTAGCGGAGTACAATGAGCAGTTCTTC. This encodes CASSFALAEYNEQFF.

The chain couples TRBV19 to TRBJ1-1; perhaps TRBD1 as D (5 bases). V was pared by 7 bases and J by 0 bases, with 12 bases between. The CDR3 extends over 14 amino acids. CDR1 LNHDA and CDR2 SQIVND come from the germline V gene (reference sequence). The CDR3 region has the DNA TGTGCCAGTACCCCACAGGTTTTGAACACTGAAGCTTTCTTT. This gives the protein CASTPQVLNTEAFF.

This chain links TRBV10-3 with TRBJ2-5; possibly TRBD1 or TRBD2 for D (5 bases each). The CDR3 covers 15 residues. V gave up 5 bases and J gave up 2 bases, with 15 bases separating them. Germline V gene lookup returns CDR1 ENHRY and CDR2 SYGVKD. CDR3 sequence: CAISRSEGEQETQYF. CDR3 nucleotides: TGTGCCATCAGTCGTTCGGAAGGGGAGCAAGAGACCCAGTACTTC.

J is TRBJ2-3 and V is TRBV11-3; possibly TRBD1 or TRBD2 for D (5 bases each). There are 14 residues in the CDR3. Deletions cut 5 bases from V and 3 bases from J, with 12 bases between. Germline loops: CDR1 SGHNT, CDR2 YENEEA. Here the CDR3 DNA reads TGTGCCAGCAGCGCCCACTGGGGGACAGATACGCAGTATTTT. Residues: CASSAHWGTDTQYF.

The V gene is TRBV7-2, the J gene TRBJ2-2; no firm D call. The CDR3 totals 16 residues. With 2 bases removed from V and 1 base from J, the gap between germline ends came to 11 bases. The germline gives CDR1 SGHTA, CDR2 FQGNSA. Here the CDR3 DNA reads TGTGCCAGCAGCTTAATGGCGGCCCAGAACACCGGGGAGCTGTTTTTT. Its translation: CASSLMAAQNTGELFF.